What follows are 3 T cell receptor beta chains derived from one specimen sequenced in a study of T-cell reconstitution after alpha-beta-depleted transplantation in children. The authors prepared the TCRbeta library with unique molecular identifiers. TCRdb ran MiXCR on the PCR reads and lists one entry per CDR3 protein. Here the sample spans under 300,000 distinct CDR3 sequences, roughly 12% being singletons. This specimen consisted of peripheral blood, obtained 180 days after TCRalphabeta/CD19-depleted stem cell transplant. These receptors came from a male patient aged 2 to 10 who had a stem cell transplant for chronic granulomatous disease, so the T cells may come from the graft donor.

In this sample, this clonotype turned up many times. V and J are TRBV27 and TRBJ1-5; tentative D call: TRBD1 (6 bases). V lost 6 bases to trimming and J lost 6 bases, with 15 bases between them. Germline assignment: CDR1 MNHEY and CDR2 SMNVEV (reference sequence). CDR3 length: 14 amino acids. The CDR3 DNA sequence: TGTGCCAGCAGCCCGGTAGGGGGTTTTCAGCCCCAGCATTTT. This encodes CASSPVGGFQPQHF.

This clonotype has at least ten counts. The V gene is TRBV9, the J gene TRBJ1-3; D might be TRBD1 (6 bases). This CDR3 region has 15 residues. Trimming removed 3 bases at V and 2 bases at J, with 12 bases between. Germline CDR1 is SGDLS and CDR2 is YYNGEE. CDR3 in DNA: TGTGCCAGCAGCGCCTCCGGGGGCACTGGAAACACCATATATTTT. Translating gives CASSASGGTGNTIYF.

J is TRBJ2-7 and V is TRBV19; 10 bases line up with TRBD2. This CDR3 region has 16 residues. The J segment lost 0 bases and the V segment lost 2 bases, leaving 4 bases of the junction unmatched. CDR1 and CDR2 (germline): LNHDA, SQIVND (reference sequence). CDR3 protein: CASSITSGTASYEQYF. The CDR3 bases are TGTGCCAGTAGTATAACTAGCGGGACAGCCTCCTACGAGCAGTACTTC. Looking up the rest from reference TRBV19 and TRBJ2-7 gives the full variable domain: DGGITQSPKYLFRKEGQNVTLSCEQNLNHDAMYWYRQDPGQGLRLIYYSQIVNDFQKGDIAEGYSVSREKKESFPLTVTSAQKNPTAFYLCASSITSGTASYEQYFGPGTRLTVT.